The 21 T cell receptor beta chains below all came from one sample that was sequenced in a study of T cells in Graves' hyperthyroidism and ophthalmopathy. Amplified regions were TCR beta CDR3 sequences from RNA transcripts. First-round RT-PCR targeting the TCR CDR3 was performed with the HTBI primer set. In TCRdb, the multiplex PCR reads were re-called with MiXCR into one record per CDR3 protein. The table shows about 400,000 distinct CDR3 sequences, with over 12% occurring only once. Sequencing was carried out using blood. These receptor sequences come from a woman aged 60 to 75 with Graves' ophthalmopathy.

This clonotype occurred a few times. The chain couples TRBV20-1 to TRBJ1-3; possibly TRBD1 for D (5 bases). V was pared by 1 base and J by 4 bases, with 14 bases between. Germline V lookup: CDR1 DFQATT, CDR2 SNEGSKA (reference sequence). The CDR3 spans 15 residues. The CDR3 sequence is CSARATRGVGNTIYF. Here the CDR3 DNA reads TGCAGTGCTAGAGCCACAAGAGGGGTCGGAAACACCATATATTTT.

V gene TRBV20-1 combines with J gene TRBJ2-2; 8 bases agree with TRBD1. CDR3 length equals 15 residues. Looked up from germline, CDR1 is DFQATT and CDR2 is SNEGSKA (reference sequence). Trimming removed 6 bases from V and 8 bases from J; junction bases left unmatched: 14. The CDR3 nucleotides are TGCAGTGCCAACGACAGGGGAGGCGGGACAGGGGAGCTGTTTTTT. This codes for CSANDRGGGTGELFF.

The gene calls are TRBV6-2 or TRBV6-3 and TRBJ1-5; TRBD1 agrees at 12 bases. The V gene's germline CDR1 is MNHEY and CDR2 SVGEGT. This CDR3 spans 16 amino acids. Trimming took 10 bases from V and 6 from J; bases not matched to a gene: 13. As DNA, the CDR3 is TGTGCCACTGGGGTGGGGACAGGGGGCGGGAGTCAGCCCCAGCATTTT. As protein: CATGVGTGGGSQPQHF.

This clonotype was counted only a few times. In DNA form, the CDR3 reads TGTGCCAGCAGCCAAGTCCCGGACAGGGGATGGACCGGGGAGCTGTTTTTT. Its translation: CASSQVPDRGWTGELFF. This chain connects TRBV14 to TRBJ2-2, with 9 bases that match TRBD1. CDR1 is SGHDN, CDR2 FVKESK, per germline. The CDR3 contains 17 residues. V dropped 1 base and J dropped 5; count of bases not matched to a gene: 8. The full variable domain, in which reference TRBV14 and TRBJ2-2 provide the parts outside the CDR3, is EAGVTQFPSHSVIEKGQTVTLRCDPISGHDNLYWYRRVMGKEIKFLLHFVKESKQDESGMPNNRFLAERTGGTYSTLKVQPAELEDSGVYFCASSQVPDRGWTGELFFGEGSRLTVL.

This clonotype was recorded a few times. One base away lies a much larger clone, so this may be a sequencing read error. The CDR3 nucleotides read TGTGCCAGCAGCAACCTCAATGAGCAGTTCTTC. It codes for CASSNLNEQFF. The chain employs TRBV9 and TRBJ2-1; D gene unclear. Germline V gene lookup returns CDR1 SGDLS and CDR2 YYNGEE. The CDR3 spans 11 residues. Trimming pared 4 bases from V and 6 bases from J, leaving 5 bases between. Combining the CDR3 with reference TRBV9 and TRBJ2-1 gives the whole variable domain DSGVTQTPKHLITATGQRVTLRCSPRSGDLSVYWYQQSLDQGLQFLIQYYNGEERAKGNILERFSAQQFPDLHSELNLSSLELGDSALYFCASSNLNEQFFGPGTRLTVL.

This clonotype was seen at least ten times. V and J are TRBV7-2 and TRBJ2-5, with D unclear. The CDR3 spans 14 residues. Germline assignment: CDR1 SGHTA and CDR2 FQGNSA. V was cut by 1 base and J by 2 bases, with 8 bases left in between. The CDR3: CASSLEVSQETQYF. CDR3 nucleotides: TGTGCCAGCAGCTTAGAGGTATCGCAAGAGACCCAGTACTTC.

V is TRBV6-1 and J is TRBJ1-4; D remains unclear. Looked up from germline, CDR1 is MNHNS and CDR2 is SASEGT. V was clipped by 6 bases and J by 8 bases, with 25 bases between them. CDR3 length equals 17 residues. CDR3 loop: CASRQTPGAKGSEKLFF. The CDR3 DNA reads as TGTGCCAGCAGGCAGACCCCGGGAGCTAAGGGTAGCGAAAAACTGTTTTTT.

The chain employs TRBV7-3 and TRBJ2-6; a possible D gene is TRBD2 (5 bases). This CDR3 is built from 13 residues. The V and J ends lost 3 bases and 11 bases respectively, with 11 bases between them. CDR1 is SGHTA and CDR2 is FQGTGA in the germline V gene. The CDR3: CASSFRGDHVLTF. The CDR3 nucleotides are TGTGCCAGCAGCTTTCGGGGAGACCACGTCCTGACTTTC.

Notes on this clonotype: A junction boundary mismatches the germline segment, possibly from a read error. The chain combines TRBV5-6 with TRBJ2-3; TRBD1 matches at 8 bases. This CDR3 has 13 amino acids. Germline V lookup: CDR1 SGHDT, CDR2 YYEEEE. The CDR3 sequence: CVSETGGTDTQYF. CDR3 bases: TGTGTCAGCGAGACAGGGGGCACAGATACGCAGTATTTT.

The V call is TRBV29-1, the J call TRBJ2-3; TRBD2 aligns across 12 bases. The length of the CDR3 is 19 residues. The trim removed 0 bases at V and 5 bases at J, leaving 15 bases unmatched. CDR1 is SQVTM and CDR2 is ANQGSEA in the germline V gene. The CDR3 loop is CSVEEWAEASGRAGDTQYF. CDR3 nucleotide sequence: TGCAGCGTTGAAGAATGGGCCGAGGCTAGCGGGAGGGCCGGAGATACGCAGTATTTT.

This clonotype appeared many times. The CDR3 spells CASSYSSNLSGNTIYF. The CDR3 DNA sequence: TGTGCCAGCAGTTATTCAAGCAACCTCTCTGGAAACACCATATATTTT. The chain couples TRBV6-6 to TRBJ1-3; the D is unclear. The CDR3 sequence is 16 residues long. CDR1 is MNHNY and CDR2 is SVGAGI in the germline V gene (reference sequence). V lost 3 bases and J lost 0, with 12 bases in between.

A word on this clonotype: Since a much larger clone is just one base distant, this may be a read error. The V call is TRBV6-4, the J call TRBJ1-6, with D possibly being TRBD1 (5 bases). This CDR3 is 15 amino acids long. Germline CDR1 is MRHNA and CDR2 is SNTAGT. CDR3 region: CASSYSGPLGLPLHF. CDR3 nucleotide sequence: TGTGCCAGCAGTTACTCGGGACCCCTTGGTTTACCCCTCCACTTT.

This clonotype was counted between two and nine times. This chain uses TRBV29-1 with TRBJ1-3; D remains unclear. CDR1 is SQVTM, CDR2 ANQGSEA, per germline. V lost 0 bases to trimming and J lost 4 bases, with 10 bases between them. CDR3 length equals 14 residues. The DNA for the CDR3 is TGCAGCGTTGAAGACCCGTTGGGAGGAAACACCATATATTTT. Translating gives CSVEDPLGGNTIYF.

This clonotype came up many times. The chain recombines TRBV20-1 with TRBJ2-1; the D gene is possibly TRBD1 (5 bases). In germline, CDR1 is DFQATT, CDR2 SNEGSKA (reference sequence). With 5 bases removed from V and 3 bases from J, the gap between germline ends came to 14 bases. The CDR3 length is 14 residues. The DNA for the CDR3 is TGCAGTGCTTCCCGACAGCCACTCTACAATGAGCAGTTCTTC. Protein sequence: CSASRQPLYNEQFF.

This clonotype was picked up a small number of times. V is TRBV9 and J is TRBJ2-7; 8 bases align to TRBD1. The length of the CDR3 is 15 residues. V was clipped by 3 bases and J by 2 bases; unmatched bases: 7. CDR1 is SGDLS, CDR2 YYNGEE, per germline. CDR3 DNA: TGTGCCAGCAGCGCAGGGGGCAGGGAAACCTACGAGCAGTACTTC. It encodes CASSAGGRETYEQYF. The variable domain in full, with the rest retrieved from reference TRBV9 and TRBJ2-7, is DSGVTQTPKHLITATGQRVTLRCSPRSGDLSVYWYQQSLDQGLQFLIQYYNGEERAKGNILERFSAQQFPDLHSELNLSSLELGDSALYFCASSAGGRETYEQYFGPGTRLTVT.

About this clonotype itself: A much larger clone is a single base away; this may be a read error. The chain combines TRBV12-5 with TRBJ2-7; TRBD1 is a possible D gene (6 bases). Germline CDR1 LGHNT, CDR2 FRNRAP. The CDR3 covers 13 residues. This CDR3 reads CTSGLKQGYEQYF. As DNA, the CDR3 is TGTACTAGTGGTTTGAAACAGGGTTACGAGCAGTACTTC.

This clonotype was counted ten times or more. The V and J genes are TRBV7-2 and TRBJ2-2; 8 positions match TRBD2. V lost 0 bases, J lost 5 bases, and 2 bases stayed unmatched. Germline-derived CDR1 and CDR2 are SGHTA and FQGNSA. This CDR3 comprises 15 residues. The CDR3 DNA follows: TGTGCCAGCAGCTTAGCCGGGACTAGGACCGGGGAGCTGTTTTTT. This encodes CASSLAGTRTGELFF.

J is TRBJ2-1 and V is TRBV3-1; 9 bases line up with TRBD1. V trimming: 4 bases; J trimming: 6 bases; junction bases outside the gene matches: 10. The V gene's germline CDR1 is LGHDT and CDR2 YNNKEL (reference sequence). The CDR3 has 16 amino acids. CDR3 DNA sequence: TGTGCCAGCAGCCTCGGGACAGGGTGGGTTGGCAATGAGCAGTTCTTC. As protein: CASSLGTGWVGNEQFF.

This clonotype was seen repeatedly, ten times or more. The chain carries TRBV28 and TRBJ2-1, with 9 bases lining up with TRBD2. The CDR3 is 16 amino acids. The V gene's germline CDR1 is MDHEN and CDR2 SYDVKM. V was pared by 2 bases and J by 10 bases, with 12 bases of the junction left unmatched. CDR3: CASSLARGLATNEQFF. CDR3 in DNA: TGTGCCAGCAGTTTAGCCCGAGGACTAGCGACCAACGAGCAGTTCTTC.

This clonotype was seen a handful of times. The rearrangement joins TRBV10-3 to TRBJ2-7, with a tentative D call TRBD1 (5 bases). This CDR3 comprises 13 residues. CDR1 is ENHRY, CDR2 SYGVKD, per germline. The ends were cut back, 3 bases at V and 2 bases at J, with 8 bases in the middle. CDR3 sequence (DNA): TGTGCCATCAGTGAAAGGGGAACCTACGAGCAGTACTTC. Amino acids: CAISERGTYEQYF.

This clonotype was recorded at least ten times. This rearrangement joins TRBV28 to TRBJ2-1; D may match TRBD1 or TRBD2 (5 bases each). The germline V gene encodes CDR1 MDHEN and CDR2 SYDVKM. The germline V and J ends were trimmed by 5 bases and 7 bases, with 21 bases remaining between them. The CDR3 loop spans 16 amino acids. This CDR3 is CASSPPRGAPSNEQFF. The CDR3 DNA reads TGTGCCAGCAGTCCCCCTAGAGGGGCGCCCTCGAATGAGCAGTTCTTC.